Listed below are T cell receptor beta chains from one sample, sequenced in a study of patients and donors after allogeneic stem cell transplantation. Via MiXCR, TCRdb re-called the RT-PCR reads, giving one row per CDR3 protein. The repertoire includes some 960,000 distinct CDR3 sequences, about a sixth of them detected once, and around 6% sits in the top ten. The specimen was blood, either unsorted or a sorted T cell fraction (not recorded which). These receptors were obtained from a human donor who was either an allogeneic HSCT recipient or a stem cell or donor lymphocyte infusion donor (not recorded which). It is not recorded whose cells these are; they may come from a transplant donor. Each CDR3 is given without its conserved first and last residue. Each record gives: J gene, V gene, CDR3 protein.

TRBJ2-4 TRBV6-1 ASSPRSSKNIQY
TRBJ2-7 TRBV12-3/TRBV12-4 ASSGGLRILEQY
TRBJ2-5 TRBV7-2 ASSKALAGGKQETQY
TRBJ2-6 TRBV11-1 ASSLLPGQHSGANVLT
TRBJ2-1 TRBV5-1 ASTLDRGLTIDEQF
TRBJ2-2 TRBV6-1 ASRSLSNTGELF
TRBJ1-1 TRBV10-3 AISGTRTGRNTEAF
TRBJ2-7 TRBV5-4 ASSFRDRGDEQY
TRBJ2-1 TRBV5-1 ASSDPGQGANEQF
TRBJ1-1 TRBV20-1 SATTEEAF
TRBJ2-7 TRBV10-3 AIGGEGTLEIISYEQY
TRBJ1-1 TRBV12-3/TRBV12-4 ASSYREYTEAF
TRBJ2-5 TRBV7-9 ASRSSGTSSETQY
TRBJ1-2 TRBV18 ASSPNQGFLLGYT
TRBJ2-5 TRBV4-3 ASSQARGWSGGQQETQY
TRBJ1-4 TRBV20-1 SAWTGGGEKLF
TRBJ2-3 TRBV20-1 SALSGGSADTQY
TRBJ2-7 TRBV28 ASSLGSSGRGNKY
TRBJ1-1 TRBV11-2 ASSLEHGLNTEAF
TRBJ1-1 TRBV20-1 SARANSRDTEAF
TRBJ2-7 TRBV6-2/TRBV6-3 ASSYSLPGLVYEQY
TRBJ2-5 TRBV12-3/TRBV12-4 ASSAQSGETQY
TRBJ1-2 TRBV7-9 ASSLAVGSEYGYT
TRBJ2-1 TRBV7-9 ASSPRPQGGKQF
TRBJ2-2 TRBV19 ASSLAKTGELF
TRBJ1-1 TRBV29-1 SVRVMAEAF
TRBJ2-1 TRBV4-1 ASSQVLLADNEQF
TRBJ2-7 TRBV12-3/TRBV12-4 ASSPGPGSAYEQY
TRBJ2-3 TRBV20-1 SASSDTDTQY
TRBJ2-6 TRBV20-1 SARSSGAATTGANVLT
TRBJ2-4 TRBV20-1 SARDPGTSGRSYIQY
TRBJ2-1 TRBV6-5 ASSYNLAGGTGEQF
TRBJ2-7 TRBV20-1 SARARTISYPHEQY
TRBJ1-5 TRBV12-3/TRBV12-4 ASSFSMGQGPNPWNQPQH
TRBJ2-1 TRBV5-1 ASSFLSRTAFNEQF
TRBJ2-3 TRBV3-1 ASSQQGAGTDTQY
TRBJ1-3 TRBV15 ATSTGGSDNTIY
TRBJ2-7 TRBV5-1 ASSLSGSNNEQY
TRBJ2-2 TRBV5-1 ASSLTPSGSTGELF
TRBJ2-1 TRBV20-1 SARDTLGGWNNEQF
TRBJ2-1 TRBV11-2 ASSLTSGGHGSYNEQF
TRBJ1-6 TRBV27 ASSLSWHSNSPLH
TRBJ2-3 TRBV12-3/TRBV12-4 ASRRRDRGTDTQY
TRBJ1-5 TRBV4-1 ASSQTPTESNQPQH
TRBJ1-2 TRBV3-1 ASSLRGGDYGYT
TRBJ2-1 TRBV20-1 SARKPSGSYNEQF
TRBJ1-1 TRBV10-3 AISEGQGANTEAF
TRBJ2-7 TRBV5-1 ASSLGRLAGLSYEQY
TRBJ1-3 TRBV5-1 ASSLGVLGEGNTIY
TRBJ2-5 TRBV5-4 ASRASGRRQETQY
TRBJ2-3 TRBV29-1 SVETSGGTDTQY
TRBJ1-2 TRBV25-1 ASSELGRGSSANYGYT
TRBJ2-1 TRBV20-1 SANSDNEQF
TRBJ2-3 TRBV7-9 ASSLGGTGDPTDTQY
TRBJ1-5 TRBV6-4 ASSGDRAKPQH
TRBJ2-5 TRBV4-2 ASSQGAGYGETQY
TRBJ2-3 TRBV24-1 ATSGALADTQY
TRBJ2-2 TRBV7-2 ASSNRGFNGELF
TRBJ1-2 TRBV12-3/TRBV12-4 ASSPAQGAYGYT
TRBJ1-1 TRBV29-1 SILRSGRAEAF